Given below is one TCR beta chain in context. The sample carries other DNA sequences with the same CDR3. Clones were read by immunoSEQ multiplex PCR, and TCRdb kept only the in-frame ones, dropping some. The data contain some 2 million clones, 95% of them seen just once; the ten biggest clones take up 0.13%. These data originate in a study of shared clonotypes between healthy human individuals. Naive CD4+ cells were CD45RA-selected; the remaining cells were memory. The CDR3 totals 12 residues. Trimming stripped 5 bases from V and 5 bases from J, with 8 bases between. Germline lookup yields CDR1 SGHTA and CDR2 FQGNSA.

This receptor was taken from a man aged 18-30 years in good health. The source material was naive CD4+ T cells sorted from blood. Subset denoted: CD45RA+ positively selected. The J gene is TRBJ2-3, the V gene TRBV7-2; D is unresolved. In DNA form, the CDR3 reads TGTGCCAGCAGCCTGCTGGGAGATACGCAGTATTTT. The encoded protein is CASSLLGDTQYF.